The 9 T cell receptor beta chains below come from one sample, sequenced in a study of T-cell reconstitution after alpha-beta-depleted transplantation in children. Molecular barcoding with unique molecular identifiers was used for the TCRbeta library. TCRdb ran MiXCR on the PCR reads and lists one entry per CDR3 protein. This table has 300,000 to 400,000 distinct CDR3 sequences, 15% to 20% appearing once. The input for sequencing was PBMCs, mostly from graft donor cells, taken 360 days after TCRalphabeta/CD19-depleted stem cell transplant. These receptors were obtained from a male patient between 2 and 10 years old who had a stem cell transplant for acute lymphoblastic leukemia, so the T cells may come from the graft donor.

This clonotype was observed a handful of times. The genes are TRBV12-3 or TRBV12-4 and TRBJ2-3; D may correspond to TRBD1 or TRBD2 (6 bases each). The CDR3 totals 16 residues. V lost 6 bases and J 5 bases, leaving 21 bases between the germline ends. This chain's CDR3 is CASRPESTGGLDTQYF. The DNA of the CDR3 is TGTGCCAGCAGGCCGGAGTCCACCGGGGGCTTAGATACGCAGTATTTT.

The rearrangement links TRBV30 to TRBJ2-5, with D perhaps matching TRBD1 or TRBD2 (5 bases each). Per germline, CDR1 GTSNPN and CDR2 SVGIG (reference sequence). Trimming took off 2 bases at V and 1 base at J, with 11 bases between the two ends. CDR3 length: 14 amino acids. DNA of the CDR3: TGTGCCTGGAGTTGGGGGAGTTCCCAAGAGACCCAGTACTTC. Encoded protein: CAWSWGSSQETQYF.

The rearrangement links TRBV12-3 or TRBV12-4 to TRBJ2-7; TRBD1 or TRBD2 may be the D gene (5 bases each). V gave up 5 bases and J gave up 4 bases, with 21 bases separating them. The CDR3 loop spans 16 amino acids. CDR3: CASSTGRREKGYEQYF. As DNA, the CDR3 is TGTGCCAGCAGTACGGGGCGAAGAGAAAAAGGATACGAGCAGTACTTC.

The chain joins TRBV5-1 to TRBJ2-7; D is ambiguous. Germline CDR1 SGHRS, CDR2 YFSETQ. V was pared by 0 bases and J by 2 bases, with 9 bases between. CDR3 length: 14 amino acids. For the CDR3, the DNA is TGCGCCAGCAGCTTGGAGGACGGTCCCTACGAGCAGTACTTC. It is translated as CASSLEDGPYEQYF.

At least ten counts were recorded for this clonotype. The chain joins TRBV10-3 to TRBJ2-5; D is uncertain. This CDR3 has 14 residues. Germline CDR1 and CDR2: ENHRY and SYGVKD. Trimming cost V 0 bases and J 3 bases, with 8 bases left between them. CDR3 DNA: TGTGCCATCAGTGAGTCTGAGCTTAAAGAGACCCAGTACTTC. Translation: CAISESELKETQYF.

The chain combines TRBV9 with TRBJ2-2; no clear D. This CDR3 spans 14 amino acids. The germline CDR1 and CDR2 sequences are SGDLS and YYNGEE. The V and J ends lost 4 bases and 6 bases respectively, with 13 bases between them. CDR3 nucleotide sequence: TGTGCCAGCAGCCCACTGGCCTCCCCCGGGGAGCTGTTTTTT. Translation gives CASSPLASPGELFF. Full variable domain (remainder filled in from reference TRBV9 and TRBJ2-2): DSGVTQTPKHLITATGQRVTLRCSPRSGDLSVYWYQQSLDQGLQFLIQYYNGEERAKGNILERFSAQQFPDLHSELNLSSLELGDSALYFCASSPLASPGELFFGEGSRLTVL.

The chain recombines TRBV19 with TRBJ2-2; the match to TRBD2 covers 8 bases. The V gene's germline CDR1 is LNHDA and CDR2 SQIVND (reference sequence). The J segment lost 4 bases and the V segment lost 7 bases, leaving 5 bases of the junction unmatched. CDR3 length equals 14 residues. The CDR3 DNA is TGTGCCAGTACGTACGGGAGGGCCACCGGGGAGCTGTTTTTT. The encoded protein is CASTYGRATGELFF.

This clonotype came up many times. V and J are TRBV9 and TRBJ2-3, with TRBD2 matching 7 bases. This CDR3 is built from 15 residues. Germline V gene lookup returns CDR1 SGDLS and CDR2 YYNGEE. V gave up 2 bases and J gave up 2 bases; unmatched junction bases: 5. CDR3 region: CASSVSGRTTDTQYF. In nucleotides, the CDR3 is TGTGCCAGCAGCGTTAGCGGGCGGACCACAGATACGCAGTATTTT.

This clonotype was counted at least ten times. This chain links TRBV9 with TRBJ2-7; 10 nucleotides match TRBD2. Per the germline V gene, CDR1 is SGDLS and CDR2 is YYNGEE. The CDR3 has 14 amino acids. After removal of 0 bases from V and 13 bases from J, the junction contained 10 bases not matched to a gene. CDR3 nucleotides: TGTGCCAGCAGCGTAGAACCTAGCGGGAGTAGGTCCTACTTC. Its translation: CASSVEPSGSRSYF.